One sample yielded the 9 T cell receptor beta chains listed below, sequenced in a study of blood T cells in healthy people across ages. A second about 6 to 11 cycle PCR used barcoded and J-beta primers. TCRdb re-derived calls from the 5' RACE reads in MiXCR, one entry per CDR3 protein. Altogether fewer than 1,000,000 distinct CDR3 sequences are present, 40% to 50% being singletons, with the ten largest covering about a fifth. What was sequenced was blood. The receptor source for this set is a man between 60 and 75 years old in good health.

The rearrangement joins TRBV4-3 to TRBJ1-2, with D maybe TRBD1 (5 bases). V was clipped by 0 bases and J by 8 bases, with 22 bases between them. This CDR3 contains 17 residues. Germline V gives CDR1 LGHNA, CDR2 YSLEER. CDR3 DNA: TGCGCCAGCAGCCAAGATCTCCACGGGACCGCCTCCGGGGGCTACACCTTC. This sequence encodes CASSQDLHGTASGGYTF.

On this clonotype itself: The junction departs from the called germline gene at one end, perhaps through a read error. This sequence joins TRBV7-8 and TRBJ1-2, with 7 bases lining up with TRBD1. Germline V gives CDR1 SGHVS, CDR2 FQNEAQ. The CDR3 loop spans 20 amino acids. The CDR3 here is CASSSIWTGGFRGVNYGYTF. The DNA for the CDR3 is TGCGCCAGCAGCTCAATCTGGACAGGAGGTTTCAGGGGAGTTAACTATGGCTACACCTTC.

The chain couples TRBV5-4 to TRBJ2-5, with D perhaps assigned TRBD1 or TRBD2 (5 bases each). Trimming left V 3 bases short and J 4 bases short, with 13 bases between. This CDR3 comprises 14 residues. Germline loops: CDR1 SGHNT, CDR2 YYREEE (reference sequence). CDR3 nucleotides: TGTGCCAGCAGCTCGGTCGGGGCGGGAGAGACCCAGTACTTC. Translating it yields CASSSVGAGETQYF.

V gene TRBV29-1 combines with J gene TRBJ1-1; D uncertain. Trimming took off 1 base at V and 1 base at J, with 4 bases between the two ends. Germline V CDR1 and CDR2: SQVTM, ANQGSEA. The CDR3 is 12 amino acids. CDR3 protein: CSVEGQNTEAFF. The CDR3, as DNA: TGCAGCGTTGAAGGACAGAACACTGAAGCTTTCTTT.

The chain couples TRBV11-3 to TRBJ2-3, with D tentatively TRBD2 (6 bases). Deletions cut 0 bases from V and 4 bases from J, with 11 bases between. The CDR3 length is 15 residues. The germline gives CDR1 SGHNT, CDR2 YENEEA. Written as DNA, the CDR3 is TGTGCCAGCAGCTTAGATGGCGGAGGGGCAGATACGCAGTATTTT. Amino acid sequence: CASSLDGGGADTQYF.

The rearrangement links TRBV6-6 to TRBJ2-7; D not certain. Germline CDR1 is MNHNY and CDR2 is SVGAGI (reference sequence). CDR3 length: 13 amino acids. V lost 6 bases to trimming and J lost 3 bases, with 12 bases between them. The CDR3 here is CASSPFEIYEQYF. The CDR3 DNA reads TGTGCCAGCAGCCCCTTCGAGATCTACGAGCAGTACTTC.

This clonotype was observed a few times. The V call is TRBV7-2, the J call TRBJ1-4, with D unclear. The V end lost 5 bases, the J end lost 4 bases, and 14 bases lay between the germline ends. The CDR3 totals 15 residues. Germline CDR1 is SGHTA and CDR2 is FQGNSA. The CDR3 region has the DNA TGTGCCAGCAGCCAGATCGGGCAGCTTAATGAAAAACTGTTTTTT. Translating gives CASSQIGQLNEKLFF.

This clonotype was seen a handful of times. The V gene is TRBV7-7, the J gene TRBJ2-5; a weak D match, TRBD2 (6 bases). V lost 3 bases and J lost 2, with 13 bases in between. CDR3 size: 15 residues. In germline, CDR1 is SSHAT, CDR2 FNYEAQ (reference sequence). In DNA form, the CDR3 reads TGTGCCAGCAGCTTGGATTTGGGACTTCAAGAGACCCAGTACTTC. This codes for CASSLDLGLQETQYF. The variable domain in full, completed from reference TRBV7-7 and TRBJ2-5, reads GAGVSQSPRYKVTKRGQDVTLRCDPISSHATLYWYQQALGQGPEFLTYFNYEAQPDKSGLPSDRFSAERPEGSISTLTIQRTEQRDSAMYRCASSLDLGLQETQYFGPGTRLLVL.

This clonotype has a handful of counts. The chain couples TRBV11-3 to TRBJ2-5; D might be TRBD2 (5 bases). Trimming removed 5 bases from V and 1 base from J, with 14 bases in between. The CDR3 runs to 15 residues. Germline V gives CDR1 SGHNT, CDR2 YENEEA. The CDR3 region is CASSVGSGSQETQYF. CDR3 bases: TGTGCCAGCAGCGTAGGGTCGGGAAGCCAAGAGACCCAGTACTTC.